The clone carrying this T cell receptor beta chain was observed a handful of times. CDR3 size: 15 residues. Germline CDR1 MNHEY, CDR2 SMNVEV (reference sequence). V lost 7 bases and J lost 0, with 13 bases in between. The method was immunoSEQ multiplex PCR; TCRdb's version includes in-frame clones alone and lacks a portion of them. This repertoire shows almost 200,000 clones, over 80% found once; its top ten account for about 0.91%. The data belong to a study of blood T cell repertoires in COVID-19. The rearrangement links TRBV27 to TRBJ1-5, with a tentative D call TRBD1 (5 bases). The sample was peripheral blood. The sequence came from a man between 60 and 75 years old with COVID-19, enrolled during active disease. The DNA for the CDR3 is TGTGCCAGCAAACAGGAACCATATAGCAATCAGCCCCAGCATTTT. The encoded protein is CASKQEPYSNQPQHF.